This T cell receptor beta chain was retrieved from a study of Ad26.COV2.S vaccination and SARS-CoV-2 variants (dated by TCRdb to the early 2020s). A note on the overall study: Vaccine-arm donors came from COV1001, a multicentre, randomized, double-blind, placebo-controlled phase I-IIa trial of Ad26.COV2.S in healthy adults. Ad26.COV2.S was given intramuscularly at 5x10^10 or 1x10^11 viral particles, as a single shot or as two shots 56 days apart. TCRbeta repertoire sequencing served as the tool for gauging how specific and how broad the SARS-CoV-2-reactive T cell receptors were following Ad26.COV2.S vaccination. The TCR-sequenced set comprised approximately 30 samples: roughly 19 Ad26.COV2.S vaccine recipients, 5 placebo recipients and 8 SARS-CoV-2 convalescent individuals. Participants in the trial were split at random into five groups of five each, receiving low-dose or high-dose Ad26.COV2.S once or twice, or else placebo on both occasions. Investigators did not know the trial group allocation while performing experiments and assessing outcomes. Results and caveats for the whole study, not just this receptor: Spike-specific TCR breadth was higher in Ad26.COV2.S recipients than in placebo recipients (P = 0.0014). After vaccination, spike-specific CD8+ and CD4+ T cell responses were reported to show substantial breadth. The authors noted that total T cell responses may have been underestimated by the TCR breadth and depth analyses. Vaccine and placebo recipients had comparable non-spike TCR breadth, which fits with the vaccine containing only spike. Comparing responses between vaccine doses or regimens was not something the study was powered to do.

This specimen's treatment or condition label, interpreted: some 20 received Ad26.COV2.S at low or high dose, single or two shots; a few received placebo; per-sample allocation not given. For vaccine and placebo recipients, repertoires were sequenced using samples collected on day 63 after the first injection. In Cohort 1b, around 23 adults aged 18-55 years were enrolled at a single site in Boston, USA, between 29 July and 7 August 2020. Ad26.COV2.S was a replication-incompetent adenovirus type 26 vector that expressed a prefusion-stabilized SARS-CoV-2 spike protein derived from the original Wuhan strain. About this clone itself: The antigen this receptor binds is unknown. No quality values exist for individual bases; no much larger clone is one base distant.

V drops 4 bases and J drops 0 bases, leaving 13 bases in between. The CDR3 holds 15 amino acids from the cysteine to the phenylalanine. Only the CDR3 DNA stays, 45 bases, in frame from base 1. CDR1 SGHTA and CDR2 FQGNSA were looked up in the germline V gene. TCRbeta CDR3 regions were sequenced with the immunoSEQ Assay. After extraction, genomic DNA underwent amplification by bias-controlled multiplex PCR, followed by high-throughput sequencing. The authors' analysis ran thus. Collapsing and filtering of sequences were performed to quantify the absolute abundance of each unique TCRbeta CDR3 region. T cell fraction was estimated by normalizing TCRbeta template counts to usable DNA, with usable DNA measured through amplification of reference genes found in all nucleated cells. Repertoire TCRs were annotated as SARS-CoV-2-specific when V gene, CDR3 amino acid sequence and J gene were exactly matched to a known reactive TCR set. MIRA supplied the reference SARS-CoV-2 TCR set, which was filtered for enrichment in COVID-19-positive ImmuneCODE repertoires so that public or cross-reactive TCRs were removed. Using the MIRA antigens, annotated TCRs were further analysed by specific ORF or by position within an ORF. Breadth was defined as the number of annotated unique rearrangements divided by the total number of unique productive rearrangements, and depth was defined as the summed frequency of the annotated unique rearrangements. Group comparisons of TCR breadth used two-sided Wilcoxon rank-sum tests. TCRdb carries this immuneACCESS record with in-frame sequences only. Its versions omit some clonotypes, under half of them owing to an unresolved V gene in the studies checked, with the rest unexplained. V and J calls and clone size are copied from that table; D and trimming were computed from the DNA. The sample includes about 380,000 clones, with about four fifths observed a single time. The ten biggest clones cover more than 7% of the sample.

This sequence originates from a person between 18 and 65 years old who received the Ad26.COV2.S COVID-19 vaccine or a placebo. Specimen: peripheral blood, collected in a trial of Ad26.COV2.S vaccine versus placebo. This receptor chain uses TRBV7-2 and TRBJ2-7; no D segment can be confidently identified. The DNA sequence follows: TGTGCCAGCAGCTCCCGTGGCGGTCACTCCTACGAGCAGTACTTC. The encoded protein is CASSSRGGHSYEQYF.